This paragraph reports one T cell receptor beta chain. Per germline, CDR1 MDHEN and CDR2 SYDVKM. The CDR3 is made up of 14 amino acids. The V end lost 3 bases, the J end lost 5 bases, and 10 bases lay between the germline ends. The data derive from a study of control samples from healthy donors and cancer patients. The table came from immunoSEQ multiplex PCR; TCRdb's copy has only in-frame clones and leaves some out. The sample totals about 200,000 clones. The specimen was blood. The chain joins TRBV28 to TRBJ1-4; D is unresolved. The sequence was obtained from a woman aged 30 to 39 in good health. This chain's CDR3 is CASSFNSKNEKLFF. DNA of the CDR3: TGTGCCAGCAGTTTCAACAGCAAGAATGAAAAACTGTTTTTT.